This T cell receptor beta chain was retrieved from a study of cytomegalovirus exposure and HLA in healthy donors. Findings of the study overall: A highly shared variant cluster was judged a likely technical artifact. It was about 150 TCR beta chains that were listed as cytomegalovirus-associated.

Details on this clone: The antigen is undetermined.

CDR1 and CDR2 from the germline V gene are SGHRS and YFSETQ. V was clipped by 1 base and J by 4 bases, with 17 bases between them. The CDR3 totals 16 residues. Use of 60 Vbeta and 13 Jbeta primers characterized the PCR. Clones were sequenced by immunoSEQ multiplex PCR, and TCRdb holds only the in-frame ones, with some missing. In the table there are about 110,000 clones, roughly 70% of which are singletons. The chain employs TRBV5-1 and TRBJ2-5; D possibly corresponds to TRBD1 (7 bases). This receptor was obtained from a man aged 40-49 years in good health and CMV-seropositive. Sequenced input: PBMCs. The DNA for the CDR3 is TGCGCCAGCAGCTTGTATGGAGGGGGCGAACGAGAGACCCAGTACTTC. As protein: CASSLYGGGERETQYF. The full variable domain, with the rest looked up from reference TRBV5-1 and TRBJ2-5, is KAGVTQTPRYLIKTRGQQVTLSCSPISGHRSVSWYQQTPGQGLQFLFEYFSETQRNKGNFPGRFSGRQFSNSRSEMNVSTLELGDSALYLCASSLYGGGERETQYFGPGTRLLVL.